A selection of T cell receptor beta chains follows, all from one sample in a study of blood T cell repertoires in COVID-19. Only in-frame clones appear in the TCRdb table, and some are missing; sequencing was by immunoSEQ multiplex PCR. The data hold under 150,000 clones, with about 88% observed a single time. Material for sequencing was peripheral blood. These receptors all come from a man aged 40-50 years with acute or convalescent COVID-19. The CDR3 runs from the conserved cysteine through the conserved F or W. The D gene is left open where the match is weak. Not every row has a clone size; where given, it reads once, few, many or a size class.

DNA: TGTGCCAGTAGTACGGTGATCGGCTACGAGCAGTACTTC
CDR3: CASSTVIGYEQYF
V: TRBV19
size: few
J: TRBJ2-7
D: -

DNA: TGCGCCAGCAGCGAACCTCAGGGGGCAGATACGCAGTATTTT
CDR3: CASSEPQGADTQYF
V: TRBV5-1
size: -
J: TRBJ2-3
D: TRBD1

DNA: TGTGCCAGCTCACCGGGAGGTACCACTGAAGCTTTCTTT
CDR3: CASSPGGTTEAFF
V: TRBV18
size: -
J: TRBJ1-1
D: -

DNA: TGTGCCAGCTCCCGGGGAGGGGATCAGCCCCAGCATTTT
CDR3: CASSRGGDQPQHF
V: TRBV18
size: few
J: TRBJ1-5
D: -

DNA: TGTGCCAGTAGTATACCTCCCCAGGAGGGTGGTGAGCAGTTCTTC
CDR3: CASSIPPQEGGEQFF
V: TRBV19
size: -
J: TRBJ2-1
D: -

DNA: TGCGCCAGCAGCTTGGACCGGGGAAATGAAAAACTGTTTTTT
CDR3: CASSLDRGNEKLFF
V: TRBV5-1
size: -
J: TRBJ1-4
D: -

DNA: TGCGCCAGCAGCCAAGTATCGGGGGGTGGGGCCAACGTCCTGACTTTC
CDR3: CASSQVSGGGANVLTF
V: TRBV4-3
size: -
J: TRBJ2-6
D: TRBD2

DNA: TGTGCCTGGAGTGTAGATACGGGCAATCAGCCCCAGCATTTT
CDR3: CAWSVDTGNQPQHF
V: TRBV30
size: -
J: TRBJ1-5
D: -

DNA: TGCGCCAGCAGCCAAGGGGTTCCGGCACAGGGCAGTTCACCCCTCCACTTT
CDR3: CASSQGVPAQGSSPLHF
V: TRBV4-3
size: -
J: TRBJ1-6
D: -

DNA: TGTGCCAGCACCAGAGAGGACTCCTTGGGCGAGCAGTACTTC
CDR3: CASTREDSLGEQYF
V: TRBV2
size: -
J: TRBJ2-7
D: -

DNA: TGTGCCAGCAGCTTAGGCTCCGTTGAAAGCTATGAGCAGTTCTTC
CDR3: CASSLGSVESYEQFF
V: TRBV7-9
size: -
J: TRBJ2-1
D: -

DNA: TGTGCCAGCAGTTTGACAGGGCCAAACTATGGCTACACCTTC
CDR3: CASSLTGPNYGYTF
V: TRBV28
size: -
J: TRBJ1-2
D: TRBD1

DNA: TGTGCCAGCTCCGGGTCTCGCGCGGCCGATGAGCAGTTCTTC
CDR3: CASSGSRAADEQFF
V: TRBV18
size: -
J: TRBJ2-1
D: -